This T cell receptor (beta chain) stems from a study of spatial heterogeneity in lung cancer. The CDR3 contains 11 residues. CDR1 is SGHAT, CDR2 FQNNGV, per germline. Trimming stripped 5 bases from V and 10 bases from J, with 9 bases between. TCRdb recomputed calls from the 5' RACE reads with MiXCR, one row per CDR3 protein. The sample contains more than 75,000 distinct CDR3 sequences, 15% to 20% of which appear only once. The study's findings and limits: More often at tumor resection than at routine follow-up, ubiquitous expanded tumor TCRs were detected in the blood.

To note about this clonotype: The target antigen is unknown.

Time point denoted: blood at routine non-recurrence follow-up after resection. The input material, whole RNA from tumor, nontumor lung or frozen PBMC, was sequenced unsorted. The V call is TRBV11-2, the J call TRBJ2-1; D is undetermined. The TCR was taken from a male donor with early-stage non-small cell lung cancer. The sequenced sample was PBMCs, obtained at follow-up. The CDR3 coding sequence is TGTGCCAGCAGCCTCGGACGAGAGCAGTTCTTC. Translating it yields CASSLGREQFF.